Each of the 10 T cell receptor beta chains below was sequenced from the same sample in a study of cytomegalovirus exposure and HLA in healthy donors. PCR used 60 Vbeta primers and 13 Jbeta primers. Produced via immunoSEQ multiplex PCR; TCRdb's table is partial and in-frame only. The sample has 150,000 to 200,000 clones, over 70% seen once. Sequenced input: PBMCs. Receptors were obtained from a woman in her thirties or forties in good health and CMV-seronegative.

The CDR3 DNA reads as TGTGCCAGCAGCTTTCAAGGGGAGGGAGGCTACACCTTC. Translating it yields CASSFQGEGGYTF. The chain carries TRBV5-4 and TRBJ1-2; D is possibly TRBD1 (5 bases). Trimming stripped 2 bases from V and 8 bases from J, with 13 bases between. The CDR3 is made up of 13 amino acids. Germline CDR1 and CDR2: SGHNT and YYREEE (reference sequence).

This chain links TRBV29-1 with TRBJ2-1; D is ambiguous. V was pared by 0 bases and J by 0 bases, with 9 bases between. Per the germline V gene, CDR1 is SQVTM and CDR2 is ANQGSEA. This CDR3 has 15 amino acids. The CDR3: CSVEDSFNSYNEQFF. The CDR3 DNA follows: TGCAGCGTTGAAGATAGTTTTAACTCCTACAATGAGCAGTTCTTC.

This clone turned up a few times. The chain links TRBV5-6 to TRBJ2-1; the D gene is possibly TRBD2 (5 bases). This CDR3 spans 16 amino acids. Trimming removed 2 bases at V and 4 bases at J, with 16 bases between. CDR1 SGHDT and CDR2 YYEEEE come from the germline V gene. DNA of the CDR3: TGTGCCAGCAGCTTCCTGGACTTCGGGAAATACAATGAGCAGTTCTTC. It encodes CASSFLDFGKYNEQFF.

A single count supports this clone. The CDR3 sequence: CAWSVKTGSNEKLFF. Written as DNA, the CDR3 is TGTGCCTGGAGTGTCAAGACAGGGTCTAATGAAAAACTGTTTTTT. The chain carries TRBV30 and TRBJ1-4; 7 bases match TRBD1. V shed 0 bases and J 3 bases; nucleotides not matched to a gene: 4. The CDR3 length is 15 residues. Germline lookup yields CDR1 GTSNPN and CDR2 SVGIG (reference sequence).

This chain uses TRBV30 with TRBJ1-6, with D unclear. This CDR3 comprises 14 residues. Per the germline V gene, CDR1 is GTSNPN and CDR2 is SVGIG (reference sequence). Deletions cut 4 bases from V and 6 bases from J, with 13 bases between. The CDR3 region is CAWNMSPFNSPLHF. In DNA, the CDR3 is TGTGCCTGGAATATGAGCCCCTTTAATTCACCCCTCCACTTT.

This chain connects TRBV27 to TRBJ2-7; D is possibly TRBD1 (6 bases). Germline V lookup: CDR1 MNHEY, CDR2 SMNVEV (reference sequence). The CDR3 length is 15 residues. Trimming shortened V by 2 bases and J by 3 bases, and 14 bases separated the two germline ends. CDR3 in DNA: TGTGCCAGCAGTTTAACGGGACAAAGAATCTACGAGCAGTACTTC. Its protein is CASSLTGQRIYEQYF.

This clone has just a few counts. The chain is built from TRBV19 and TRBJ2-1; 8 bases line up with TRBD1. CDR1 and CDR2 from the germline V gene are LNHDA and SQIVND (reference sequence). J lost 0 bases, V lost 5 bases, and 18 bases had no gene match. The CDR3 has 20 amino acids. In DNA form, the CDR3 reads TGTGCCAGTAGTGGCCCGCAGGGACAGGTCCTTTATAGCTCCTACAATGAGCAGTTCTTC. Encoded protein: CASSGPQGQVLYSSYNEQFF.

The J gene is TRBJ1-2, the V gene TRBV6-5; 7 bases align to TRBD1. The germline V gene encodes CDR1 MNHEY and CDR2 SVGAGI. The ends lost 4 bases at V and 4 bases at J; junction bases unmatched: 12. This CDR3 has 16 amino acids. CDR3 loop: CASSWTGTARSYGYTF. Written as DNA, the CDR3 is TGTGCCAGCAGTTGGACGGGGACAGCCCGTTCCTATGGCTACACCTTC.

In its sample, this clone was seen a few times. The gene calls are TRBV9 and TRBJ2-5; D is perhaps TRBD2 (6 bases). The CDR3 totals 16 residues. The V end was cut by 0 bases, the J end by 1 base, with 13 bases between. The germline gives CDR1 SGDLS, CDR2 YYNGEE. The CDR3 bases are TGTGCCAGCAGCGTAGTAAGGTGGAGGGTCCAAGAGACCCAGTACTTC. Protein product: CASSVVRWRVQETQYF.

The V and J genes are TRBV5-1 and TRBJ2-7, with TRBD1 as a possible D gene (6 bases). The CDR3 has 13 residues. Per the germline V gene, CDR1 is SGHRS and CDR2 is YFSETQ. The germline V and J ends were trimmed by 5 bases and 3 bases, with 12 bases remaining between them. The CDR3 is CASRPGQNYEQYF. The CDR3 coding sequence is TGCGCCAGCAGGCCCGGACAGAACTACGAGCAGTACTTC.